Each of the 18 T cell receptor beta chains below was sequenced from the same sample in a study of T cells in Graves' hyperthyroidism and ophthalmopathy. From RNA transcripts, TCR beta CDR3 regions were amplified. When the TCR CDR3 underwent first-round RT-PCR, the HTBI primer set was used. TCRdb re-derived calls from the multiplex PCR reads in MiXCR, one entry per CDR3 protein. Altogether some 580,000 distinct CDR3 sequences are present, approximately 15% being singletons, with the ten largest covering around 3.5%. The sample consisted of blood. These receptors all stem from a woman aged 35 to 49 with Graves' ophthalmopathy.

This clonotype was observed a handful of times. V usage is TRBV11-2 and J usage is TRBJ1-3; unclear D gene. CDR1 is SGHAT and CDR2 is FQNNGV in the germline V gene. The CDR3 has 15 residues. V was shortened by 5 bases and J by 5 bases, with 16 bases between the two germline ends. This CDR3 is CASSPRALGRNTIYF. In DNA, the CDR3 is TGTGCCAGCAGCCCCAGAGCGCTCGGCAGAAACACCATATATTTT.

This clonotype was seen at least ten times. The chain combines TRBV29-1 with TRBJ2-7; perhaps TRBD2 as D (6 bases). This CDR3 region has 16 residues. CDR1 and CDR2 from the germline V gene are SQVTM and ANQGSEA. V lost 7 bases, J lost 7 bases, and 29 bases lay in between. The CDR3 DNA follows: TGCAGCGGGTGGGGTCCCCGGGACTGGACGACTGGAGAGCAGTACTTC. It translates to CSGWGPRDWTTGEQYF.

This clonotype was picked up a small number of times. The CDR3 region has the DNA TGCGCCAGCAGACAGAATATCGCAGTTTTTAATGAAAAACTGTTTTTT. It specifies CASRQNIAVFNEKLFF. The chain employs TRBV5-1 and TRBJ1-4; D remains unclear. CDR1 is SGHRS and CDR2 is YFSETQ in the germline V gene. The CDR3 has 16 residues. Trimming shortened V by 5 bases and J by 4 bases, and 18 bases separated the two germline ends.

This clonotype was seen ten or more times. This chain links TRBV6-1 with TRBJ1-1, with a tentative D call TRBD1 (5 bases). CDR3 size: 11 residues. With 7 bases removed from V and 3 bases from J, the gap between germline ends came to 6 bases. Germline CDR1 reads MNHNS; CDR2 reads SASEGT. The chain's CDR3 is CASTGDTEAFF. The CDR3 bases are TGTGCCAGCACGGGGGACACTGAAGCTTTCTTT.

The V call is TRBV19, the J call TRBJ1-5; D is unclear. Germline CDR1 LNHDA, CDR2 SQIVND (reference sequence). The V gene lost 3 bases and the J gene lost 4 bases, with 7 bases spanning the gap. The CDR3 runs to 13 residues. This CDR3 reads CASSMAVNQPQHF. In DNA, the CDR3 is TGTGCCAGTAGTATGGCAGTTAATCAGCCCCAGCATTTT.

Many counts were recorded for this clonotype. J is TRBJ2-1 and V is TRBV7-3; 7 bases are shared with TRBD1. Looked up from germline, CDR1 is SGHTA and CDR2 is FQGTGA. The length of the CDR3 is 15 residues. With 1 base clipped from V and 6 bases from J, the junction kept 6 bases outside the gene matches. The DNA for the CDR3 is TGTGCCAGCAGCTTAAAGTCCCAGGGGGTCAATGAGCAGTTCTTC. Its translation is CASSLKSQGVNEQFF.

This chain's CDR3 is CSARVHTGNTEAFF. The CDR3 coding sequence is TGCAGTGCTAGAGTACATACAGGGAACACTGAAGCTTTCTTT. The chain couples TRBV20-1 to TRBJ1-1, with D possibly matching TRBD1 (5 bases). This CDR3 is built from 14 residues. Looked up from germline, CDR1 is DFQATT and CDR2 is SNEGSKA (reference sequence). V lost 1 base and J 1 base, leaving 10 bases between the germline ends.

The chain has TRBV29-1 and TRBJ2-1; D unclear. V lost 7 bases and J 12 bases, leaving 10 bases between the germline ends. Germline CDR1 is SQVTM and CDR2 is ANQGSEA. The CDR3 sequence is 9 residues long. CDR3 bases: TGCAGCGGAGGCCCCGGGCAGTTCTTC. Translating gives CSGGPGQFF.

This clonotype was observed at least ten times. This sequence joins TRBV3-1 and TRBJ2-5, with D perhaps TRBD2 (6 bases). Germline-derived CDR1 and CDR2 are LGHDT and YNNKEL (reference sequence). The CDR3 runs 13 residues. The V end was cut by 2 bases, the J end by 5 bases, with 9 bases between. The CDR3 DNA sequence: TGTGCCAGCAGCCAAAACGGGGGTGAGACCCAGTACTTC. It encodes CASSQNGGETQYF.

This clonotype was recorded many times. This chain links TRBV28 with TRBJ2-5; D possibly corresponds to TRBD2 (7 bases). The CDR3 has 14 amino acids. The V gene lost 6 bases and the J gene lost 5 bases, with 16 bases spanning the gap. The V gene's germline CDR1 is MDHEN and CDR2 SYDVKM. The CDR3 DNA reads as TGTGCCAGCAGAGTTCGGGGGGCCAGGGAGACCCAGTACTTC. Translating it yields CASRVRGARETQYF.

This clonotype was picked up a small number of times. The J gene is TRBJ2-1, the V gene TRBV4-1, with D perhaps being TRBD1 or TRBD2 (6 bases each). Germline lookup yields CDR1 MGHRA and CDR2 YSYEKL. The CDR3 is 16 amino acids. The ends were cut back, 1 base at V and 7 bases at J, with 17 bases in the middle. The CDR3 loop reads CASSQALGGNSNEQFF. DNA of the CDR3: TGCGCCAGCAGCCAAGCCCTGGGGGGCAACTCAAATGAGCAGTTCTTC.

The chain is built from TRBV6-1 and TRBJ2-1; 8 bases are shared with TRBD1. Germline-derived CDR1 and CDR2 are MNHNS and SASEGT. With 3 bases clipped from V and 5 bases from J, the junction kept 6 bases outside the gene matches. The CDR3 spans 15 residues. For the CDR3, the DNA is TGTGCCAGCAGTGAGGGGACAGGTGGGAACAATGAGCAGTTCTTC. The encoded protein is CASSEGTGGNNEQFF.

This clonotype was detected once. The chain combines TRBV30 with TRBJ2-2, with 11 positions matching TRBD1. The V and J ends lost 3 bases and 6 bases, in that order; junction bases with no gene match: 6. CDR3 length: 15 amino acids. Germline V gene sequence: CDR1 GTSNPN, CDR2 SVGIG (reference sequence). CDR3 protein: CAWSLWTGGSGELFF. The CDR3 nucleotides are TGTGCCTGGAGCTTATGGACAGGGGGCTCCGGGGAGCTGTTTTTT. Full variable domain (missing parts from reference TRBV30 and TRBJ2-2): SQTIHQWPATLVQPVGSPLSLECTVEGTSNPNLYWYRQAAGRGLQLLFYSVGIGQISSEVPQNLSASRPQDRQFILSSKKLLLSDSGFYLCAWSLWTGGSGELFFGEGSRLTVL.

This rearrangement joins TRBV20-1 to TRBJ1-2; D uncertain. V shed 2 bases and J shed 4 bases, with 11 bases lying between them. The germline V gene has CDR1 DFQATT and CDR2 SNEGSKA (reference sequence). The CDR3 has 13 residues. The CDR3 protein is CSARPTYSYGYTF. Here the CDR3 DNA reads TGCAGTGCTAGACCGACCTACTCCTATGGCTACACCTTC.

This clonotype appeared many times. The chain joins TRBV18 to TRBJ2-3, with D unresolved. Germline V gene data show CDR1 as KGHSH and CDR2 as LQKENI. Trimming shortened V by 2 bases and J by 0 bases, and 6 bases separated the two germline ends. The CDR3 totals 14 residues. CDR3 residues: CASSPTISTDTQYF. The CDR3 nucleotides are TGTGCCAGCTCACCAACGATTAGCACAGATACGCAGTATTTT.

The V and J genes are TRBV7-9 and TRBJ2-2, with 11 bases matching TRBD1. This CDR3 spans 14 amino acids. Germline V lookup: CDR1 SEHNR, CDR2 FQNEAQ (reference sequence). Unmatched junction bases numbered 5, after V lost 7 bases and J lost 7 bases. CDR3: CASIRDRGIGELFF. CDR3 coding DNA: TGTGCCAGCATACGGGACAGGGGGATCGGGGAGCTGTTTTTT.

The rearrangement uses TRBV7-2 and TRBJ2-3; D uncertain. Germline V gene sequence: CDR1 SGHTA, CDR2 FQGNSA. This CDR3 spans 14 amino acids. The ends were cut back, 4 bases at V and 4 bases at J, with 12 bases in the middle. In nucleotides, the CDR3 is TGTGCCAGCAGCTCCAACCTGGGTGCAGATACGCAGTATTTT. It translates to CASSSNLGADTQYF.

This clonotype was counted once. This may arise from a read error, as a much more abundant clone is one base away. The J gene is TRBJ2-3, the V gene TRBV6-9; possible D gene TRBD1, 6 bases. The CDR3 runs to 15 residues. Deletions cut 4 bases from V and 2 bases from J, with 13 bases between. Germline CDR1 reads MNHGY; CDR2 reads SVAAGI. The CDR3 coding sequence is TGTGCCAGCAGTTTGGGACACCTACCCACAGATACGCAGTATTTT. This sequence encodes CASSLGHLPTDTQYF.